This T cell receptor beta chain came from a study of shared clonotypes between healthy human individuals. General study results and limits: Sampling covered nothing but blood. Tissue TCR repertoires likely differ from those found in blood. Memory subsets had estimated richness that was generally smaller than that of naive subsets.

Healthy HIV-negative adults with no recent acute infections or vaccinations were recruited as donors. CD4+ cells underwent separation, giving CD45RA+ naive and CD45RA-negative memory subsets. Trimming cost V 3 bases and J 4 bases, with 10 bases left between them. The length of the CDR3 is 13 residues. The germline V gene encodes CDR1 SNHLY and CDR2 FYNNEI. Notes on this clone: Its antigen is as yet unknown.

Method: immunoSEQ multiplex PCR; TCRdb's copy keeps in-frame clones and lacks some. Among 2,500,000 or so clones, 85% to 95% were seen once, and the ten largest hold 0.37%. Sequenced sample: naive CD4+ T cells from PBMCs. Indicated subset: CD45RA+ positively selected. The chain has TRBV2 and TRBJ2-7; D ambiguous. The TCR comes from a man younger than 35 in good health. Some clones in this sample may be carry-over from other donors' samples. The CDR3 DNA sequence: TGTGCCAGCAGTGACAGGTTATTATACGAGCAGTACTTC. Its protein is CASSDRLLYEQYF.